The clone carrying this TCR beta chain has more than one count but fewer than ten. Germline values: CDR1 SGDLS, CDR2 YYNGEE. The CDR3 runs 14 residues. V lost 4 bases and J lost 5, with 15 bases in between. The source of the sample is a study of identical twins. TCRdb re-called the 5' RACE reads with MiXCR, one entry per CDR3 protein. Counted here are around 290,000 distinct CDR3 sequences, just under 9.5% occurring once; the ten biggest clones make up around 7.1%. These data were likewise used in another study, on yellow fever vaccine responses in identical twins.

The rearrangement joins TRBV9 to TRBJ1-1; possible D gene TRBD1, 5 bases. The TCR was taken from a woman aged 18 to 35 in good health. The sample taken for sequencing was CD8+ T cells sorted from blood. The CDR3: CASSPSRGVTEAFF. DNA for the CDR3: TGTGCCAGCAGCCCCTCCCGGGGGGTTACTGAAGCTTTCTTT. Supplemented by reference TRBV9 and TRBJ1-1, the full variable domain reads DSGVTQTPKHLITATGQRVTLRCSPRSGDLSVYWYQQSLDQGLQFLIQYYNGEERAKGNILERFSAQQFPDLHSELNLSSLELGDSALYFCASSPSRGVTEAFFGQGTRLTVV.